This TCR beta chain is from a study of blood T cells in healthy people across ages. This clonotype was observed at least ten times. V lost 5 bases, J lost 9 bases, and 14 bases lay in between. Germline V CDR1 and CDR2: SGHTA, FQGNSA. The CDR3 loop spans 13 amino acids. With a J-beta primer mix and a sample-barcoded 5' primer, a second PCR ran 7 to 11 cycles. TCRdb independently ran MiXCR on the 5' RACE reads; one entry per CDR3 protein. This sample has around 870,000 distinct CDR3 sequences, with about 28% found just once. The TCR originated in a woman over 75 in good health. Sequenced sample: blood. J is TRBJ2-1 and V is TRBV7-2; unclear D gene. This CDR3 reads CASSLYSRAEQFF. DNA of the CDR3: TGTGCCAGCAGCCTTTACAGTCGGGCTGAGCAGTTCTTC.